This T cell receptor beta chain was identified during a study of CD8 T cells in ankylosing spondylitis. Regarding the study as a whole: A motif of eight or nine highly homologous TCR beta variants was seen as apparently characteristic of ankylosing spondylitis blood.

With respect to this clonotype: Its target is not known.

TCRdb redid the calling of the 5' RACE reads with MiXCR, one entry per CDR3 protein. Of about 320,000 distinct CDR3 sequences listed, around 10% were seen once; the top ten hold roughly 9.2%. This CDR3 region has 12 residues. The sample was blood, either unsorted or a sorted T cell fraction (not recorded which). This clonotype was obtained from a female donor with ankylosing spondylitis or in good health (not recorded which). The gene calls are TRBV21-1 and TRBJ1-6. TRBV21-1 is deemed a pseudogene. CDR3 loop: CASIKGNSPLHF. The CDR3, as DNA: TGTGCCAGCATAAAGGGAAATTCACCCCTCCACTTT.